A single sample gave rise to the 9 T cell receptor beta chains below, sequenced in a study of T cell repertoires in cytomegalovirus infection. TCRdb independently ran MiXCR on the reads; one entry per CDR3 protein. The repertoire consists of roughly 310,000 distinct CDR3 sequences, with under 20% occurring once and the leading ten covering 9.5% to 15%. Sequencing was done on a sample of PBMCs. The origin of the receptors is a human donor in good health (CMV status not recorded). Some clones in this sample may be carry-over from other donors' samples.

This clonotype was found many times. The chain joins TRBV7-2 to TRBJ1-5, with 7 bases aligning to TRBD1. J lost 4 bases, V lost 5 bases, and 8 bases had no gene match. CDR3 length: 15 residues. Germline V lookup: CDR1 SGHTA, CDR2 FQGNSA. CDR3: CASSRTGGWNQPQHF. In DNA, the CDR3 is TGTGCCAGCAGCCGGACAGGCGGGTGGAATCAGCCCCAGCATTTT. Variable domain in full (rest from reference TRBV7-2 and TRBJ1-5): GAGVSQSPSNKVTEKGKDVELRCDPISGHTALYWYRQSLGQGLEFLIYFQGNSAPDKSGLPSDRFSAERTGGSVSTLTIQRTQQEDSAVYLCASSRTGGWNQPQHFGDGTRLSIL.

This clonotype was detected only a few times. The chain carries TRBV10-3 and TRBJ1-5, with 9 bases aligning to TRBD1. CDR3 length: 13 amino acids. Per the germline V gene, CDR1 is ENHRY and CDR2 is SYGVKD. The junction had 6 bases not matched to a gene; V was cut back by 5 bases and J by 10 bases. This chain's CDR3 is CAISQGQGDPQHF. In DNA form, the CDR3 reads TGTGCCATCAGTCAGGGACAGGGAGATCCCCAGCATTTT.

This clonotype was recorded at least ten times. V and J are TRBV2 and TRBJ2-1, with no clear D. V was trimmed by 1 base and J by 9 bases, leaving 13 bases between them. The CDR3 length is 14 residues. CDR1 and CDR2 from the germline V gene are SNHLY and FYNNEI. Here the CDR3 DNA reads TGTGCCAGCAGTGAAGACTTCTCGCGTCCTGAGCAGTTCTTC. Amino acid sequence: CASSEDFSRPEQFF.

The rearrangement links TRBV4-2 to TRBJ1-4, with D tentatively TRBD1 (5 bases). The CDR3 spans 16 residues. Per the germline V gene, CDR1 is LGHNA and CDR2 is YNFKEQ. Between the trimmed V and J ends, which lost 1 base and 1 base, there was a span of 10 bases. In nucleotides, the CDR3 is TGTGCCAGCAGCCAAGGGCCAGGGAGAACTAATGAAAAACTGTTTTTT. It specifies CASSQGPGRTNEKLFF.

This clonotype was counted only a few times. The chain combines TRBV29-1 with TRBJ2-1, with D possibly matching TRBD1 (6 bases). V gave up 5 bases and J gave up 5 bases, with 16 bases separating them. The length of the CDR3 is 14 residues. Germline CDR1 reads SQVTM; CDR2 reads ANQGSEA. Written as DNA, the CDR3 is TGCAGCGTTTCCCCCGGGACATCGAACAATGAGCAGTTCTTC. Its translation: CSVSPGTSNNEQFF.

The gene calls are TRBV2 and TRBJ1-1; TRBD1 aligns across 7 bases. CDR3 length equals 13 residues. V was pared by 8 bases and J by 2 bases, with 5 bases of the junction left unmatched. Per germline, CDR1 SNHLY and CDR2 FYNNEI. In DNA, the CDR3 is TGTGCCAGCCGACAGGGAATAAACACTGAAGCTTTCTTT. Amino acids: CASRQGINTEAFF. Drawing the rest from reference TRBV2 and TRBJ1-1, the complete variable domain is EPEVTQTPSHQVTQMGQEVILRCVPISNHLYFYWYRQILGQKVEFLVSFYNNEISEKSEIFDDQFSVERPDGSNFTLKIRSTKLEDSAMYFCASRQGINTEAFFGQGTRLTVV.

This clonotype was picked up a small number of times. The rearrangement links TRBV7-8 to TRBJ2-2, with TRBD1 identical over 12 bases. The CDR3 is 16 amino acids. The V gene end was trimmed by 1 base and the J gene end by 6 bases; junction bases not matched to a gene: 3. The germline V gene encodes CDR1 SGHVS and CDR2 FQNEAQ. The CDR3 DNA reads as TGTGCCAGCAGCTTAGGCGGGACAGGGGGCCCCGGGGAGCTGTTTTTT. Protein sequence: CASSLGGTGGPGELFF.

This clonotype appeared a single time. This chain uses TRBV12-3 or TRBV12-4 with TRBJ1-3, with TRBD1 identical over 7 bases. The CDR3 spans 14 residues. V shed 6 bases and J 3 bases; nucleotides not matched to a gene: 5. The CDR3 sequence is CASRTSGGGNTIYF. CDR3 coding DNA: TGTGCCAGCAGGACCTCAGGGGGTGGAAACACCATATATTTT.

This clonotype was seen only once. The rearrangement uses TRBV29-1 and TRBJ2-3; the D call may be TRBD1 or TRBD2 (5 bases each). The length of the CDR3 is 15 residues. Germline V gives CDR1 SQVTM, CDR2 ANQGSEA. V was clipped by 3 bases and J by 1 base, with 14 bases between them. Here the CDR3 reads CSVEFRGVGTDTQYF. In DNA, the CDR3 is TGCAGCGTTGAGTTCCGAGGGGTCGGCACAGATACGCAGTATTTT.